These 14 T cell receptor beta chains share one sample of origin, sequenced in a study of blood T cell repertoires in COVID-19. The method was immunoSEQ multiplex PCR; TCRdb's version includes in-frame clones alone and lacks a portion of them. This table holds about 97,000 clones, 70% to 90% found once. The sample taken for sequencing was peripheral blood. The receptors come from a man aged 50 to 60 with active COVID-19.

The chain carries TRBV11-2 and TRBJ1-2; D is uncertain. V was trimmed by 1 base and J by 0 bases, leaving 3 bases between them. The germline V gene encodes CDR1 SGHAT and CDR2 FQNNGV. CDR3 length: 13 residues. This CDR3 is CASSLAANYGYTF. CDR3 bases: TGTGCCAGCAGCTTAGCAGCTAACTATGGCTACACCTTC.

The V call is TRBV30, the J call TRBJ1-2, with unresolved D. The CDR3 runs 13 residues. CDR1 is GTSNPN and CDR2 is SVGIG in the germline V gene (reference sequence). With 1 base removed from V and 2 bases from J, the gap between germline ends came to 8 bases. CDR3 bases: TGTGCCTGGAGTGGTTCAGCGAACTATGGCTACACCTTC. Its protein is CAWSGSANYGYTF.

The chain employs TRBV5-6 and TRBJ1-2, with no clear D. The CDR3 runs 16 residues. V lost 0 bases, J lost 6 bases, and 18 bases lay in between. The germline V gene encodes CDR1 SGHDT and CDR2 YYEEEE. For the CDR3, the DNA is TGTGCCAGCAGCTTGGCCCCAGATAGCCTCGGAGATGGCTACACCTTC. It specifies CASSLAPDSLGDGYTF.

This clone was seen a handful of times. CDR3 protein: CASSQVGGGQGREAFF. In DNA form, the CDR3 reads TGCGCCAGCAGCCAGGTGGGAGGGGGACAGGGGCGTGAAGCTTTCTTT. The chain employs TRBV4-1 and TRBJ1-1; 10 bases line up with TRBD1. The CDR3 sequence is 16 residues long. Looked up from germline, CDR1 is MGHRA and CDR2 is YSYEKL. With 3 bases clipped from V and 7 bases from J, the junction kept 11 bases outside the gene matches.

The chain joins TRBV6-5 to TRBJ1-6; D remains ambiguous. CDR3 length equals 15 residues. V was cut by 2 bases and J by 10 bases, with 15 bases left in between. Germline CDR1 reads MNHEY; CDR2 reads SVGAGI. The CDR3 spells CASSYPRETGSPLHF. The CDR3 bases are TGTGCCAGCAGTTACCCCCGGGAAACGGGGTCACCCCTCCACTTT.

The chain recombines TRBV15 with TRBJ2-1, with 8 bases that match TRBD2. The V and J ends lost 0 bases and 8 bases, in that order; junction bases with no gene match: 9. CDR1 is LNHNV and CDR2 is YYDKDF in the germline V gene (reference sequence). This CDR3 has 16 residues. CDR3 amino acids: CATSRDRGGKGHEQFF. DNA for the CDR3: TGTGCCACCAGCAGAGATCGCGGGGGGAAAGGGCATGAGCAGTTCTTC.

The genes are TRBV4-2 and TRBJ2-4, with D uncertain. V lost 4 bases and J lost 9, with 13 bases in between. The CDR3 is made up of 13 amino acids. Germline lookup yields CDR1 LGHNA and CDR2 YNFKEQ. The CDR3 DNA follows: TGTGCCAGCAGCCCGCAGCTTTCGGGCATTCAGTACTTC. Its protein product is CASSPQLSGIQYF.

This chain connects TRBV9 to TRBJ1-2; 7 bases match TRBD1. Germline V CDR1 and CDR2: SGDLS, YYNGEE. This CDR3 spans 15 amino acids. Germline trimming cut 3 bases from V and 5 bases from J; bases unmatched to any gene: 10. The CDR3 sequence: CASSAPGQFIYGYTF. The CDR3 DNA sequence: TGTGCCAGCAGCGCTCCGGGACAGTTCATTTATGGCTACACCTTC.

This clone was seen more than once but under ten times. The V gene is TRBV6-5, the J gene TRBJ2-3; 11 bases fit TRBD1. Germline CDR1 MNHEY, CDR2 SVGAGI. This CDR3 is built from 15 residues. After removal of 5 bases from V and 5 bases from J, the junction contained 6 bases not matched to a gene. The chain's CDR3 is CASSKAGTGGDTQYF. CDR3 nucleotides: TGTGCCAGCAGTAAGGCCGGGACAGGGGGAGATACGCAGTATTTT.

The chain is built from TRBV3-1 (or the pseudogene TRBV3-2) and TRBJ1-4; weak D call: TRBD1 (5 bases). This CDR3 has 16 residues. Germline assignment: CDR1 LGHDT and CDR2 YNNKEL (reference sequence). Trimming left V 0 bases short and J 4 bases short, with 12 bases between. CDR3 protein: CASSQDQTDDNEKLFF. The CDR3 nucleotides are TGTGCCAGCAGCCAAGATCAGACAGATGATAATGAAAAACTGTTTTTT.

The CDR3: CASSIPLSTDTQYF. CDR3 bases: TGTGCCAGTAGTATCCCCCTTAGCACAGATACGCAGTATTTT. The chain links TRBV19 to TRBJ2-3; no definite D call. The CDR3 consists of 14 residues. Germline V gene lookup returns CDR1 LNHDA and CDR2 SQIVND (reference sequence). Trimming removed 3 bases at V and 0 bases at J, with 7 bases between.

The V gene is TRBV7-9, the J gene TRBJ2-1, with D perhaps matching TRBD2 (5 bases). CDR3 length equals 13 residues. The ends were cut back, 5 bases at V and 8 bases at J, with 13 bases in the middle. CDR1 SEHNR and CDR2 FQNEAQ come from the germline V gene (reference sequence). The CDR3, as DNA: TGTGCCAGCAGCATAGACGCGGGCGATGAGCAGTTCTTC. Amino acid sequence: CASSIDAGDEQFF.

The chain is built from TRBV3-1 (or the pseudogene TRBV3-2) and TRBJ2-1, with 9 bases that match TRBD2. J was trimmed by 5 bases and V by 6 bases; bases with no gene match: 5. From germline, CDR1 is LGHDT and CDR2 YNNKEL (reference sequence). The CDR3 extends over 14 amino acids. The CDR3 spells CASRSRGGHNEQFF. In DNA form, the CDR3 reads TGTGCCAGCAGATCGCGGGGGGGCCACAATGAGCAGTTCTTC.

V usage is TRBV2 and J usage is TRBJ1-2; TRBD1 aligns across 9 bases. With V trimmed by 11 bases and J by 7 bases, 14 bases remained unmatched. Germline V lookup: CDR1 SNHLY, CDR2 FYNNEI. This CDR3 has 14 residues. This CDR3 is CALPDGTGLVGYTF. The CDR3 DNA follows: TGTGCCCTCCCGGACGGGACAGGGTTGGTTGGCTACACCTTC.